This entry features one T cell receptor (beta chain) sequence. Germline CDR1 and CDR2: KGHSH and LQKENI. CDR3 length: 13 residues. This record comes from a study of blood T cell repertoires in COVID-19. Background on the study: COVID-19 samples, acute and convalescent, were from the United States, Italy and Spain. T cells, B-cell-depleted T cells, or PBMCs provided the cDNA or gDNA that served as material.

Per the authors' pipeline: Reference gene primer amplification yielded estimated nucleated cell counts. Sequencing was performed with immunoSEQ multiplex PCR; in TCRdb, only in-frame clones are kept and a portion is missing. The V and J calls and clone size are taken from that table; D and trimming were inferred from the DNA. The table lists some 250,000 clones, around four fifths of them singletons. Sequencing used peripheral blood. This chain uses TRBV18 with TRBJ2-2; D unclear. The source is a man of 80 years or more with acute or convalescent COVID-19. The CDR3 loop is CVSGDSNTGELFF. The CDR3 DNA follows: TGTGTCTCCGGAGATTCGAACACCGGGGAGCTGTTTTTT.